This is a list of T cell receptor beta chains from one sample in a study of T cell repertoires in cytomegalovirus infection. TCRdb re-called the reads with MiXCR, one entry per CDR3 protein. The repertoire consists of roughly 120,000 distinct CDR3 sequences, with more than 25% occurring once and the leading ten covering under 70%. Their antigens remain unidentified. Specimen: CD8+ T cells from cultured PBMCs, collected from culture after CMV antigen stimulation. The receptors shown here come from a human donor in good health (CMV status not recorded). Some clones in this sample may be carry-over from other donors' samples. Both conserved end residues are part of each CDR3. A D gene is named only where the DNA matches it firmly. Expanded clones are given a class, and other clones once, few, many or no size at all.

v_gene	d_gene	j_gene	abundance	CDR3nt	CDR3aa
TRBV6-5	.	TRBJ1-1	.	TGTGCCAGCAGGCGGGGGCGGTACACTGAAGCTTTCTTT	CASRRGRYTEAFF
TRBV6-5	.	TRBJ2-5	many	TGTGCCAGCAGTTACTCGAGTTTCGGGCTACAAGAGACCCAGTACTTC	CASSYSSFGLQETQYF
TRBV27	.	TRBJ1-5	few	TGTGCCAGCAGCTGGGATAGCAATCAGCCCCAGCATTTT	CASSWDSNQPQHF
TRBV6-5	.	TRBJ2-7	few	TGTGCCAGCAGTTCTTCTAGCGTCTACGAGCAGTACTTC	CASSSSSVYEQYF
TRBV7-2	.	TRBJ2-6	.	TGTGCCAGCAGCGTCGGGGGACCCATTGACTCTGGGGCCAACGTCCTGACTTTC	CASSVGGPIDSGANVLTF
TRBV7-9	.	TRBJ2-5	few	TGTGCCAGCAGCTTACAAGTAGAGGAGACCCAGTACTTC	CASSLQVEETQYF
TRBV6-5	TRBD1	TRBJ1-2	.	TGTGCCAGCAGTAACCCGGGACAGGACTATGGCTACACCTTC	CASSNPGQDYGYTF
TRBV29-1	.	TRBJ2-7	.	TGCAGCGTGGCTTGGCGGACCGAGCAGTACTTC	CSVAWRTEQYF
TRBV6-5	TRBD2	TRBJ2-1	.	TGTGCCAGCAGTGTAACTCTAGCGGGGGGCCCCAATGAGCAGTTCTTC	CASSVTLAGGPNEQFF
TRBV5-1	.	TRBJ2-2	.	TGCGCCAGCAATCCGCAGTCGAACACCGGGGAGCTGTTTTTT	CASNPQSNTGELFF
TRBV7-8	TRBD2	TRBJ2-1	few	TGTGCCAGCAGCTTGACTAGCGGGGGGGCCACCTACAATGAGCAGTTCTTC	CASSLTSGGATYNEQFF
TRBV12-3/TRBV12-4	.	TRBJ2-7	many	TGTGCCAGCAGTCCTCGGGACACCTATTCCTACGAGCAGTACTTC	CASSPRDTYSYEQYF
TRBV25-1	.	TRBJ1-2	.	TGTGCCAGCAGTGAGTGGGGCGCCTATGGCTACACCTTC	CASSEWGAYGYTF
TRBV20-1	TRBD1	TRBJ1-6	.	TGCAGTGCTAGGGGACAGGGAATTTTGAATTCACCCCTCCACTTT	CSARGQGILNSPLHF
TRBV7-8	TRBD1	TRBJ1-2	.	TGTGCCAGCACCACAGGGGTCGCGGTCGATGGCTACACCTTC	CASTTGVAVDGYTF
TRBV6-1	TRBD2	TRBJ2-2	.	TGTGCCAGCAGTGAACTAGCGGGGGACTACACCGGGGAGCTGTTTTTT	CASSELAGDYTGELFF
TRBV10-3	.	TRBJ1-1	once	TGTGCCATCAGTGGGGAACAGGAATTGAACACTGAAGCTTTCTTT	CAISGEQELNTEAFF
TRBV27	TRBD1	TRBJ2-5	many	TGTGCCAGCAGTCGGGACAGGGTCGGGCGGGAGACCCAGTACTTC	CASSRDRVGRETQYF
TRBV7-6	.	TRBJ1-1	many	TGTGCCAGCAGCTTATCATTTCAGAGCGCAGGGAACACTGAAGCTTTCTTT	CASSLSFQSAGNTEAFF
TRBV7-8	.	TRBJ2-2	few	TGTGCCAGCAGCCCCCATGGCGTCGGGGCCGTAAACACCGGGGAGCTGTTTTTT	CASSPHGVGAVNTGELFF
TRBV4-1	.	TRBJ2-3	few	TGCGCCAGCAGGAAGACACTTGACACAGATACGCAGTATTTT	CASRKTLDTDTQYF
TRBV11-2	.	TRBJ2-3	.	TGTGCCAGCAGCTTAGGGAAAGGAGGGGCTCAGACAGATACGCAGTATTTT	CASSLGKGGAQTDTQYF